Shown below are 16 T cell receptor beta chains from a single sample sequenced in a study of T cell responses to AZD1222 COVID-19 vaccine. The assay was immunoSEQ multiplex PCR, and TCRdb's table has in-frame clones only and misses some. The data contain over 150,000 clones, under 95% of them seen just once; the ten biggest clones take up about 1.5%. This specimen consisted of peripheral blood, obtained 28 days after the second AZD1222 dose. These TCRs come from an adult who received the AZD1222 COVID-19 vaccine.

CDR3 loop: CASSLAGGMQDTQYF. CDR3 DNA: TGTGCCAGCAGCTTGGCGGGGGGGATGCAAGATACGCAGTATTTT. The V gene is TRBV7-2, the J gene TRBJ2-3; the match to TRBD2 covers 9 bases. This CDR3 is built from 15 residues. The V gene end was trimmed by 3 bases and the J gene end by 5 bases; junction bases not matched to a gene: 6. The V gene's germline CDR1 is SGHTA and CDR2 FQGNSA. The entire variable domain, with the rest obtained from reference TRBV7-2 and TRBJ2-3, is as follows: GAGVSQSPSNKVTEKGKDVELRCDPISGHTALYWYRQSLGQGLEFLIYFQGNSAPDKSGLPSDRFSAERTGGSVSTLTIQRTQQEDSAVYLCASSLAGGMQDTQYFGPGTRLTVL.

This clone was found once. The genes are TRBV3-1 (or the pseudogene TRBV3-2) and TRBJ2-5, with TRBD2 matching 8 bases. J gave up 5 bases and V 1 base, and 15 bases lay outside the gene matches. Germline CDR1 is LGHDT and CDR2 is YNNKEL (reference sequence). The length of the CDR3 is 18 residues. CDR3 amino acids: CASSQGMLGGGLGETQYF. CDR3 in DNA: TGTGCCAGCAGCCAAGGCATGCTCGGGGGGGGCCTCGGCGAGACCCAGTACTTC.

The chain combines TRBV29-1 with TRBJ1-2; TRBD1 aligns across 9 bases. This CDR3 region has 13 residues. Germline trimming cut 6 bases from V and 4 bases from J; bases unmatched to any gene: 6. Germline loops: CDR1 SQVTM, CDR2 ANQGSEA. The DNA for the CDR3 is TGCAGCGTACAGGGGGCTCTTCTCTATGGCTACACCTTC. Residues: CSVQGALLYGYTF. Looking up the rest from reference TRBV29-1 and TRBJ1-2 gives the full variable domain: SAVISQKPSRDICQRGTSLTIQCQVDSQVTMMFWYRQQPGQSLTLIATANQGSEATYESGFVIDKFPISRPNLTFSTLTVSNMSPEDSSIYLCSVQGALLYGYTFGSGTRLTVV.

The J gene is TRBJ2-7, the V gene TRBV5-1; D is possibly TRBD2 (5 bases). Trimming took off 4 bases at V and 11 bases at J, with 19 bases between the two ends. CDR1 and CDR2 from the germline V gene are SGHRS and YFSETQ. The length of the CDR3 is 13 residues. CDR3 sequence (DNA): TGCGCCAGCAGCAGGGATGATCTACGAGCGGAGTACTTC. Translating gives CASSRDDLRAEYF.

The chain is built from TRBV2 and TRBJ1-5; D not resolved. The germline gives CDR1 SNHLY, CDR2 FYNNEI. The CDR3 totals 13 residues. Trimming cost V 6 bases and J 7 bases, with 13 bases left between them. CDR3 residues: CASRGEGMQPQHF. CDR3 DNA sequence: TGTGCCAGCAGGGGAGAAGGGATGCAGCCCCAGCATTTT. Full variable domain (rest looked up from reference TRBV2 and TRBJ1-5): EPEVTQTPSHQVTQMGQEVILRCVPISNHLYFYWYRQILGQKVEFLVSFYNNEISEKSEIFDDQFSVERPDGSNFTLKIRSTKLEDSAMYFCASRGEGMQPQHFGDGTRLSIL.

The rearrangement joins TRBV10-3 to TRBJ1-5, with D possibly TRBD1 on 5 matching bases. Trimming took 3 bases from V and 1 from J, leaving 13 bases between them. Per germline, CDR1 ENHRY and CDR2 SYGVKD. CDR3 length: 16 amino acids. The CDR3 DNA reads as TGTGCCATCAGTGATATGGGGGTGGGGAGCAATCAGCCCCAGCATTTT. Its protein is CAISDMGVGSNQPQHF.

The chain carries TRBV4-3 and TRBJ2-5; D gene uncertain. CDR1 and CDR2 (germline): LGHNA, YSLEER. This CDR3 comprises 14 residues. V lost 0 bases and J 3 bases, leaving 8 bases between the germline ends. The CDR3 sequence: CASSQDTAKETQYF. The CDR3 DNA follows: TGCGCCAGCAGCCAAGACACTGCGAAAGAGACCCAGTACTTC.

This chain links TRBV6-1 with TRBJ1-2; possibly TRBD1 for D (6 bases). V dropped 1 base and J dropped 7 bases, with 10 bases sitting between them. Germline V lookup: CDR1 MNHNS, CDR2 SASEGT. The CDR3 contains 13 residues. CDR3 in amino acids: CASSEEGTRGYTF. DNA of the CDR3: TGTGCCAGCAGTGAAGAGGGGACACGTGGCTACACCTTC.

This chain joins TRBV7-6 and TRBJ2-7; the D gene is possibly TRBD2 (6 bases). Germline CDR1 reads SGHVS; CDR2 reads FNYEAQ. V dropped 4 bases and J dropped 7 bases, with 17 bases sitting between them. This CDR3 region has 14 residues. The CDR3 sequence: CASSWASPAGEQYF. The CDR3 bases are TGTGCCAGCAGCTGGGCTTCCCCCGCGGGGGAGCAGTACTTC.

This chain links TRBV28 with TRBJ2-4; D call uncertain. The CDR3 has 11 residues. Per the germline V gene, CDR1 is MDHEN and CDR2 is SYDVKM. V was pared by 5 bases and J by 13 bases, with 12 bases between. In DNA, the CDR3 is TGTGCCAGCAGTCGAAATATGGGCCAGTACTTC. This codes for CASSRNMGQYF. Full variable domain (remainder filled in from reference TRBV28 and TRBJ2-4): DVKVTQSSRYLVKRTGEKVFLECVQDMDHENMFWYRQDPGLGLRLIYFSYDVKMKEKGDIPEGYSVSREKKERFSLILESASTNQTSMYLCASSRNMGQYFGAGTRLSVL.

The chain carries TRBV7-9 and TRBJ2-7; no clear D. This CDR3 has 16 residues. With 4 bases removed from V and 0 bases from J, the gap between germline ends came to 16 bases. Germline V gene lookup returns CDR1 SEHNR and CDR2 FQNEAQ (reference sequence). The DNA of the CDR3 is TGTGCCAGCAGCTCATCCCGACGGTCCCGCTCCTACGAGCAGTACTTC. It is translated as CASSSSRRSRSYEQYF.

V and J are TRBV6-2 or TRBV6-3 and TRBJ2-7; 7 bases line up with TRBD2. CDR3 length: 13 amino acids. Germline CDR1 and CDR2: MNHEY and SVGEGT. The trim removed 3 bases at V and 6 bases at J, leaving 5 bases unmatched. The CDR3 coding sequence is TGTGCCAGCAGTTATAGACCGGGAGGCGAGCAGTACTTC. Translating gives CASSYRPGGEQYF.

CDR3 DNA: TGCGCCAGCAGGATAGAAATGACAGGCGCCTATGGCTACACCTTC. It encodes CASRIEMTGAYGYTF. The chain combines TRBV4-1 with TRBJ1-2, with a tentative D call TRBD1 (6 bases). This CDR3 contains 15 residues. Germline V lookup: CDR1 MGHRA, CDR2 YSYEKL. Trimming removed 6 bases at V and 4 bases at J, with 18 bases between.

The chain employs TRBV10-3 and TRBJ2-7; 9 bases agree with TRBD2. The CDR3 has 15 amino acids. The V gene's germline CDR1 is ENHRY and CDR2 SYGVKD. Trimming removed 4 bases from V and 0 bases from J; junction bases left unmatched: 4. This chain's CDR3 is CAISGKAGGSYEQYF. The CDR3 DNA sequence: TGTGCCATCAGTGGAAAAGCGGGAGGCTCCTACGAGCAGTACTTC.

The CDR3 coding sequence is TGTGCCAGCAGCAAAGCGGGGGAGCAGTACTTC. This encodes CASSKAGEQYF. V is TRBV21-1 and J is TRBJ2-7. TRBV21-1 is a pseudogene. The length of the CDR3 is 11 residues.

The chain joins TRBV5-1 to TRBJ1-6, with TRBD1 matching over 8 bases. Germline lookup yields CDR1 SGHRS and CDR2 YFSETQ. The V gene end was trimmed by 1 base and the J gene end by 7 bases; junction bases not matched to a gene: 10. The CDR3 has 17 residues. The CDR3: CASSLTPGTGRNSPLHF. For the CDR3, the DNA is TGCGCCAGCAGCTTGACTCCAGGGACAGGCAGGAATTCACCCCTCCACTTT.